Given below is one TCR beta chain in context. Its specificity is unknown. This entry belongs to a study of OX40 agonist ivuxolimab in advanced cancers. In the study overall: A history of anti-PD-1, anti-PD-L1 or anti-CTLA-4 therapy was acceptable, and more than 30% had some. Three patients responded partially, comprising one with hepatocellular carcinoma and two with cutaneous melanoma.

Here immunoSEQ multiplex PCR was the method, and the copy in TCRdb shows in-frame clones only, minus some. The sample lists approximately 70,000 clones; about 84% were seen once. Germline loops: CDR1 SQVTM, CDR2 ANQGSEA. The ends were cut back, 4 bases at V and 4 bases at J, with 12 bases in the middle. There are 13 residues in the CDR3. Overall study results and limits: Dose levels from 0.1 to 3.0 mg/kg saw CD4+ and CD8+ blood T cells expand clonally by week 6.

The chain recombines TRBV29-1 with TRBJ2-3; D is unclear. The sample here was CD4+ or CD8+ T cells sorted from blood, taken in a trial of the OX40 agonist ivuxolimab. This receptor was obtained from an adult with an advanced solid tumor such as melanoma, head and neck, liver or kidney cancer. CDR3: CSVGWFGSDTQYF. Here the CDR3 DNA reads TGCAGCGTTGGATGGTTTGGGTCAGATACGCAGTATTTT.